This entry concerns a single T cell receptor beta chain. This sample was taken from a study of cytomegalovirus exposure and HLA in healthy donors. Study-level information: Of several hundred genotyped donors, around 84% clustered with self-reported Caucasian donors.

With 60 Vbeta and 13 Jbeta primers, the PCR was carried out. The method was immunoSEQ multiplex PCR; TCRdb's version includes in-frame clones alone and lacks a portion of them. The table lists about 69,000 clones, 76% of them singletons. This clonotype originated in a young man in good health and CMV-seronegative. The sample taken for sequencing was PBMCs.

The CDR3 bases are TGCGCCAGCAGCCCTTCGACAGGGACAACCGGGGAGCTGTTTTTT. Translating it yields CASSPSTGTTGELFF. This chain joins TRBV5-1 and TRBJ2-2; TRBD1 aligns across 7 bases. Germline loops: CDR1 SGHRS, CDR2 YFSETQ. V dropped 4 bases and J dropped 5; count of bases not matched to a gene: 8. There are 15 residues in the CDR3.